The 8 T cell receptor beta chains in this list originate from one sample, sequenced in a study of CD8 T cells in ankylosing spondylitis. From the 5' RACE reads, TCRdb called clonotypes with MiXCR, one entry per CDR3 protein. The table records 380,000 or so distinct CDR3 sequences, 20% of them present only once. Sequencing used blood, either unsorted or a sorted T cell fraction (not recorded which). These receptors were taken from a male donor with ankylosing spondylitis or in good health (not recorded which).

The chain links TRBV7-9 to TRBJ2-2, with TRBD1 matching over 8 bases. V lost 5 bases to trimming and J lost 3 bases; unmatched junction nucleotides: 8. Germline lookup yields CDR1 SEHNR and CDR2 FQNEAQ (reference sequence). This CDR3 is built from 16 residues. This CDR3 reads CASSPPPTGDTGELFF. In nucleotides, the CDR3 is TGTGCCAGCAGCCCCCCCCCGACAGGGGACACCGGGGAGCTGTTTTTT.

The chain employs TRBV4-1 and TRBJ2-7, with no clear D. The CDR3 spans 14 residues. Germline V gene sequence: CDR1 MGHRA, CDR2 YSYEKL. V was clipped by 3 bases and J by 7 bases, with 16 bases between them. The CDR3 reads CASSQLWLAEEQYF. In DNA, the CDR3 is TGCGCCAGCAGCCAGCTCTGGTTGGCGGAGGAGCAGTACTTC.

There are a few counts of this clonotype. The chain links TRBV7-9 to TRBJ1-1; D ambiguous. Trimming stripped 1 base from V and 5 bases from J, with 11 bases between. From germline, CDR1 is SEHNR and CDR2 FQNEAQ (reference sequence). The CDR3 consists of 14 residues. The CDR3 DNA is TGTGCCAGCAGCTTAGTTTCTGGAGGGACTGAAGCTTTCTTT. This codes for CASSLVSGGTEAFF.

This clonotype has more than one count but fewer than ten. The chain is built from TRBV4-1 and TRBJ2-6; D possibly corresponds to TRBD2 (5 bases). There are 15 residues in the CDR3. Trimming removed 1 base at V and 5 bases at J, with 9 bases between. Germline values: CDR1 MGHRA, CDR2 YSYEKL. CDR3 bases: TGCGCCAGCAGCCAAGGTGGAGGAAGGGCCAACGTCCTGACTTTC. It translates to CASSQGGGRANVLTF.

This clonotype is medium-sized by share. This chain connects TRBV6-2 or TRBV6-3 to TRBJ2-5; D is ambiguous. Germline V gives CDR1 MNHEY, CDR2 SVGEGT. This CDR3 has 12 residues. With 0 bases removed from V and 6 bases from J, the gap between germline ends came to 5 bases. CDR3 loop: CASSYSGKTQYF. CDR3 nucleotide sequence: TGTGCCAGCAGTTACTCGGGGAAGACCCAGTACTTC.

This clonotype was observed a few times. The CDR3 bases are TGCAGTGCGGCCGACAGTCGCTCTGGAAACACCATATATTTT. Translating gives CSAADSRSGNTIYF. This chain joins TRBV20-1 and TRBJ1-3; D possibly corresponds to TRBD1 (5 bases). V lost 6 bases and J lost 0, with 12 bases in between. In germline, CDR1 is DFQATT, CDR2 SNEGSKA (reference sequence). The CDR3 covers 14 residues.

This chain links TRBV4-1 with TRBJ2-7, with TRBD2 matching 8 bases. Germline trimming cut 0 bases from V and 2 bases from J; bases unmatched to any gene: 3. The CDR3 is 15 residues long. The germline CDR1 and CDR2 sequences are MGHRA and YSYEKL. CDR3 DNA: TGCGCCAGCAGCCAAGATAGGGGACTAGCCTACGAGCAGTACTTC. It codes for CASSQDRGLAYEQYF.

This clonotype was counted between two and nine times. The J gene is TRBJ2-1, the V gene TRBV24-1, with a weak D call TRBD1 (8 bases). This CDR3 has 18 residues. V was clipped by 2 bases and J by 6 bases, with 22 bases between them. Germline CDR1 is KGHDR and CDR2 is SFDVKD. In DNA form, the CDR3 reads TGTGCCACCAGTGATTCTAGACCCGACAGGGGAGGGCCCAATGAGCAGTTCTTC. Translation gives CATSDSRPDRGGPNEQFF.